These 7 T cell receptor beta chains came from one sample sequenced in a study of blood T cell repertoires in COVID-19. Sequencing was performed with immunoSEQ multiplex PCR; in TCRdb, only in-frame clones are kept and a portion is missing. The sample records about 92,000 clones, around 88% being singletons. Sequencing was carried out using peripheral blood. The receptors derive from a woman aged 60 to 75 with COVID-19, enrolled during active disease.

The chain has TRBV14 and TRBJ2-1; the match to TRBD2 covers 7 bases. This CDR3 is 16 amino acids long. J lost 5 bases, V lost 1 base, and 8 bases had no gene match. The germline V gene has CDR1 SGHDN and CDR2 FVKESK. CDR3 loop: CASSQGPRAGNNEQFF. CDR3 in DNA: TGTGCCAGCAGCCAAGGACCGAGAGCGGGGAACAATGAGCAGTTCTTC.

This clone was seen a handful of times. V is TRBV15 and J is TRBJ2-5, with 8 positions matching TRBD1. The germline V gene encodes CDR1 LNHNV and CDR2 YYDKDF (reference sequence). V lost 4 bases and J lost 1; bases outside the gene matches: 8. CDR3 length: 16 amino acids. Here the CDR3 DNA reads TGTGCCACCAGCAAAACGGGACAGGCCTCCCAAGAGACCCAGTACTTC. This codes for CATSKTGQASQETQYF.

The J gene is TRBJ1-3, the V gene TRBV9, with a possible D match to TRBD1 (6 bases). The CDR3 length is 14 residues. Germline values: CDR1 SGDLS, CDR2 YYNGEE. V lost 3 bases and J 3 bases, leaving 10 bases between the germline ends. The CDR3 protein is CASSDRTDGNTIYF. For the CDR3, the DNA is TGTGCCAGCAGCGACCGGACAGATGGAAACACCATATATTTT.

The count of this clone is one. The chain couples TRBV18 to TRBJ2-2; TRBD2 agrees at 10 bases. The CDR3 covers 17 residues. Looked up from germline, CDR1 is KGHSH and CDR2 is LQKENI. Unmatched junction bases numbered 6, after V lost 3 bases and J lost 2 bases. CDR3: CASSPPSGGPNTGELFF. In DNA form, the CDR3 reads TGTGCCAGCTCACCCCCTAGCGGGGGACCAAACACCGGGGAGCTGTTTTTT.

The rearrangement uses TRBV7-9 and TRBJ2-3; D might be TRBD2 (6 bases). This CDR3 spans 14 amino acids. Trimming removed 1 base from V and 5 bases from J, with 10 bases in between. The germline V gene has CDR1 SEHNR and CDR2 FQNEAQ (reference sequence). CDR3 DNA sequence: TGTGCCAGCAGCTTAGGCCTCGGGGGAGATACGCAGTATTTT. Amino acids: CASSLGLGGDTQYF.

The chain recombines TRBV28 with TRBJ1-1; maybe TRBD1 (5 bases). Trimming took off 7 bases at V and 3 bases at J, with 15 bases between the two ends. Per germline, CDR1 MDHEN and CDR2 SYDVKM. This CDR3 is 14 amino acids long. The CDR3 DNA is TGTGCCAGCACACCCCAGGGAAGGGACACTGAAGCTTTCTTT. This translates into CASTPQGRDTEAFF.

V and J are TRBV7-9 and TRBJ1-2; D gene ambiguous. Trimming cost V 5 bases and J 3 bases, with 13 bases left between them. Germline lookup yields CDR1 SEHNR and CDR2 FQNEAQ (reference sequence). The CDR3 covers 14 residues. The CDR3 nucleotides are TGTGCCAGCAGCGCCGGGAGAGGTCACTATGGCTACACCTTC. As protein: CASSAGRGHYGYTF.